This T cell receptor (beta chain) was documented in a study of OX40 agonist ivuxolimab in advanced cancers. Looking at the study overall: Every 2 weeks, patients got intravenous ivuxolimab at one of six dose levels (0.01-10 mg/kg).

Assay used: immunoSEQ multiplex PCR; TCRdb lists only in-frame clones, some missing. The sample carries roughly 80,000 clones, just under 85% recorded once. The CDR3 sequence is 17 residues long. The J segment lost 5 bases and the V segment lost 0 bases, leaving 2 bases of the junction unmatched. From germline, CDR1 is SGHTA and CDR2 FQGTGA. The sequence derives from an adult with an advanced solid tumor such as melanoma, head and neck, liver or kidney cancer. The rearrangement joins TRBV7-3 to TRBJ2-2, with TRBD2 matching over 14 bases. The sequencing used CD4+ or CD8+ T cells sorted from blood, collected in a trial of the OX40 agonist ivuxolimab. In DNA, the CDR3 is TGTGCCAGCAGCTTAACGGGACTAGCGGGGGCTACCGGGGAGCTGTTTTTT. Its protein is CASSLTGLAGATGELFF. Using reference TRBV7-3 and TRBJ2-2 for the parts outside the CDR3, the full variable domain is GAGVSQTPSNKVTEKGKYVELRCDPISGHTALYWYRQSLGQGPEFLIYFQGTGAADDSGLPNDRFFAVRPEGSVSTLKIQRTERGDSAVYLCASSLTGLAGATGELFFGEGSRLTVL.